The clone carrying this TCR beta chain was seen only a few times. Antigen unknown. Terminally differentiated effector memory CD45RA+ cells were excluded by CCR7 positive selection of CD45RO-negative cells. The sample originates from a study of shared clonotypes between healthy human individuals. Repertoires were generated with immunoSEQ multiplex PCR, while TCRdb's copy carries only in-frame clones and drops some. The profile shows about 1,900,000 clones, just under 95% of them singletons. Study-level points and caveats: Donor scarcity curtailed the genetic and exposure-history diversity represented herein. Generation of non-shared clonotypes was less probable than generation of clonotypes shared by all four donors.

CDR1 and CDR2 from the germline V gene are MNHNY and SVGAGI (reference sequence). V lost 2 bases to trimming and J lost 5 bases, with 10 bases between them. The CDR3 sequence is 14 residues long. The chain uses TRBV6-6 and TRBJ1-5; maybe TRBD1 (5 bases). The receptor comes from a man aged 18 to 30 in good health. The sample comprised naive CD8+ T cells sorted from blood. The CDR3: CASSYAGFDQPQHF. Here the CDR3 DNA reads TGTGCCAGCAGTTACGCAGGGTTCGATCAGCCCCAGCATTTT.